These T cell receptor beta chains were read from a single sample in a study of blood T cell repertoires in COVID-19. Generated by immunoSEQ multiplex PCR, the TCRdb table keeps only in-frame clones and is missing some. Here the sample spans 190,000 or so clones, about 86% being singletons. Sequences were obtained from PBMCs or T cells enriched from blood (not recorded which). The receptor source for this set is a woman aged 30 to 39 who had been exposed to COVID-19. The CDR3 runs from the conserved cysteine through the conserved F or W. Fields, in order: clone size, CDR3 length, J gene, V gene, CDR3 protein. Only part of the rows carry a size: once, few, many, or a class if the clone is expanded.

clone size: .
CDR3 length: 12
J gene: TRBJ1-1
V gene: TRBV5-1
CDR3 protein: CASSRGGTEAFF

clone size: .
CDR3 length: 16
J gene: TRBJ2-7
V gene: TRBV18
CDR3 protein: CASSPGLAGHSYEQYF

clone size: .
CDR3 length: 18
J gene: TRBJ1-1
V gene: TRBV27
CDR3 protein: CASSLATDCCPMNTEAFF

clone size: once
CDR3 length: 14
J gene: TRBJ1-2
V gene: TRBV5-6
CDR3 protein: CASTEYLRSYGYTF

clone size: .
CDR3 length: 16
J gene: TRBJ2-4
V gene: TRBV7-8
CDR3 protein: CASSQTPGVAKNIQYF

clone size: once
CDR3 length: 14
J gene: TRBJ1-4
V gene: TRBV6-5
CDR3 protein: CASRETGLNEKLFF

clone size: .
CDR3 length: 17
J gene: TRBJ2-3
V gene: TRBV6-1
CDR3 protein: CASSESHRGPSTDTQYF

clone size: .
CDR3 length: 13
J gene: TRBJ1-1
V gene: TRBV12-5
CDR3 protein: CASGFREGTEAFF

clone size: .
CDR3 length: 13
J gene: TRBJ1-1
V gene: TRBV9
CDR3 protein: CASSVVLDTEAFF

clone size: .
CDR3 length: 13
J gene: TRBJ2-5
V gene: TRBV9
CDR3 protein: CASSPGGGETQYF

clone size: .
CDR3 length: 15
J gene: TRBJ1-2
V gene: TRBV15
CDR3 protein: CATSRGRGQNYGYTF

clone size: .
CDR3 length: 13
J gene: TRBJ1-1
V gene: TRBV6-4
CDR3 protein: CASSDYTGTRAFF

clone size: .
CDR3 length: 14
J gene: TRBJ2-7
V gene: TRBV7-3
CDR3 protein: CASSPYGGDYEQYF

clone size: .
CDR3 length: 13
J gene: TRBJ1-4
V gene: TRBV20-1
CDR3 protein: CSASLPANEKLFF

clone size: .
CDR3 length: 14
J gene: TRBJ2-3
V gene: TRBV10-3
CDR3 protein: CAIRGGGLTDTQYF

clone size: few
CDR3 length: 11
J gene: TRBJ1-1
V gene: TRBV29-1
CDR3 protein: CSVDYHTEAFF

clone size: .
CDR3 length: 13
J gene: TRBJ1-5
V gene: TRBV3-1/TRBV3-2
CDR3 protein: CASSQDLNQPQHF

clone size: few
CDR3 length: 13
J gene: TRBJ2-2
V gene: TRBV29-1
CDR3 protein: CSGRQDSAGELFF

clone size: .
CDR3 length: 16
J gene: TRBJ1-6
V gene: TRBV5-8
CDR3 protein: CASSFVRLSVNSPLHF

clone size: .
CDR3 length: 16
J gene: TRBJ1-5
V gene: TRBV18
CDR3 protein: CASSQKGVLGNQPQHF

clone size: .
CDR3 length: 14
J gene: TRBJ1-6
V gene: TRBV2
CDR3 protein: CASAYGGDYSPLHF

clone size: .
CDR3 length: 13
J gene: TRBJ1-2
V gene: TRBV2
CDR3 protein: CASSEGANYGYTF

clone size: .
CDR3 length: 15
J gene: TRBJ2-7
V gene: TRBV3-1/TRBV3-2
CDR3 protein: CASSQGLAGAYEQYF

clone size: .
CDR3 length: 14
J gene: TRBJ1-5
V gene: TRBV28
CDR3 protein: CASSPDSSNQPQHF

clone size: .
CDR3 length: 15
J gene: TRBJ1-1
V gene: TRBV9
CDR3 protein: CASSVGGHMNTEAFF

clone size: .
CDR3 length: 13
J gene: TRBJ2-5
V gene: TRBV7-2
CDR3 protein: CASSLTGAETQYF

clone size: .
CDR3 length: 17
J gene: TRBJ2-3
V gene: TRBV7-8
CDR3 protein: CASSLSRKGLGTDTQYF

clone size: .
CDR3 length: 14
J gene: TRBJ1-1
V gene: TRBV5-1
CDR3 protein: CASSFTVEGTEAFF

clone size: once
CDR3 length: 16
J gene: TRBJ2-1
V gene: TRBV5-1
CDR3 protein: CASSPEPGQGGNEQFF

clone size: .
CDR3 length: 15
J gene: TRBJ2-2
V gene: TRBV2
CDR3 protein: CASRTQGTNTGELFF

clone size: few
CDR3 length: 18
J gene: TRBJ1-5
V gene: TRBV27
CDR3 protein: CASSPYAPQGYSNQPQHF

clone size: .
CDR3 length: 14
J gene: TRBJ1-1
V gene: TRBV18
CDR3 protein: CASSPPSWNTEAFF

clone size: .
CDR3 length: 13
J gene: TRBJ2-7
V gene: TRBV18
CDR3 protein: CASSPDLSYEQYF

clone size: .
CDR3 length: 14
J gene: TRBJ1-2
V gene: TRBV15
CDR3 protein: CATSRDRGNYGYTF

clone size: .
CDR3 length: 14
J gene: TRBJ1-6
V gene: TRBV2
CDR3 protein: CASKGTGYNSPLHF

clone size: once
CDR3 length: 14
J gene: TRBJ1-1
V gene: TRBV6-5
CDR3 protein: CASSKTGINTEAFF

clone size: .
CDR3 length: 17
J gene: TRBJ1-6
V gene: TRBV11-2
CDR3 protein: CASSKQGQSSYNSPLHF

clone size: .
CDR3 length: 16
J gene: TRBJ2-3
V gene: TRBV5-4
CDR3 protein: CASSSDLGGNTDTQYF

clone size: .
CDR3 length: 14
J gene: TRBJ2-1
V gene: TRBV10-2
CDR3 protein: CASSPRPGYNEQFF

clone size: .
CDR3 length: 15
J gene: TRBJ2-2
V gene: TRBV19
CDR3 protein: CASSPREASTGELFF

clone size: .
CDR3 length: 16
J gene: TRBJ1-1
V gene: TRBV19
CDR3 protein: CASSPRTGGGGTEAFF

clone size: .
CDR3 length: 18
J gene: TRBJ2-6
V gene: TRBV3-1/TRBV3-2
CDR3 protein: CASSNRDRGHSGANVLTF

clone size: .
CDR3 length: 18
J gene: TRBJ2-3
V gene: TRBV7-8
CDR3 protein: CASSFRAGGPVHPDTQYF

clone size: few
CDR3 length: 14
J gene: TRBJ1-5
V gene: TRBV7-8
CDR3 protein: CASSLGSGNQPQHF

clone size: .
CDR3 length: 13
J gene: TRBJ1-2
V gene: TRBV25-1
CDR3 protein: CASSPDRVHGYTF

clone size: .
CDR3 length: 15
J gene: TRBJ1-5
V gene: TRBV3-1/TRBV3-2
CDR3 protein: CASSQTGYSNQPQHF

clone size: .
CDR3 length: 16
J gene: TRBJ2-7
V gene: TRBV25-1
CDR3 protein: CASSEGGQGAIYEQYF

clone size: .
CDR3 length: 13
J gene: TRBJ2-7
V gene: TRBV10-3
CDR3 protein: CAISDLAGYEQYF

clone size: .
CDR3 length: 15
J gene: TRBJ2-2
V gene: TRBV27
CDR3 protein: CASSTRTGLTGELFF

clone size: .
CDR3 length: 14
J gene: TRBJ1-6
V gene: TRBV28
CDR3 protein: CASRGTGGNSPLHF

clone size: .
CDR3 length: 15
J gene: TRBJ2-7
V gene: TRBV7-2
CDR3 protein: CASSLRLAGGNEQYF

clone size: .
CDR3 length: 11
J gene: TRBJ2-3
V gene: TRBV12-3/TRBV12-4
CDR3 protein: CASSGLATQYF

clone size: .
CDR3 length: 13
J gene: TRBJ1-1
V gene: TRBV5-1
CDR3 protein: CASSLDWRTEAFF

clone size: .
CDR3 length: 14
J gene: TRBJ1-6
V gene: TRBV11-2
CDR3 protein: CASSRGGPNSPLHF

clone size: .
CDR3 length: 14
J gene: TRBJ2-1
V gene: TRBV9
CDR3 protein: CASSSRMGVNEQFF